This T cell receptor beta chain was retrieved from a study of blood T cell repertoires in COVID-19. TCRdb keeps only in-frame clones here, not all; method: immunoSEQ multiplex PCR. The data contain 70,000 to 95,000 clones, roughly 81% of them singletons. V was shortened by 5 bases and J by 5 bases, with 9 bases between the two germline ends. CDR3 length equals 13 residues. Germline CDR1 reads SEHNR; CDR2 reads FQNEAQ (reference sequence). Sequencing was carried out using peripheral blood. This sequence joins TRBV7-9 and TRBJ2-2; no clear D gene. The sequence derives from a woman in her seventies with acute or convalescent COVID-19. Here the CDR3 DNA reads TGTGCCAGCAGCCGCCGAGTTACCGGGGAGCTGTTTTTT. Amino acids: CASSRRVTGELFF.